This is a list of T cell receptor beta chains from one sample in a study of chemoradiotherapy in HPV16-positive cancers. The table came from immunoSEQ multiplex PCR; TCRdb's copy has only in-frame clones and leaves some out. The profile shows a few thousand clones, 87% of them singletons. The sequences come from tumor tissue, collected from a patient who underwent chemoradiotherapy. Receptors were obtained from a human donor with HPV-associated anogenital cancer. Both conserved end residues are part of each CDR3. D genes are given only for firm matches. Not all rows give a size; the values are once, few, many and, for expanded clones, a class.

j_gene	d_gene	abundance	v_gene	CDR3aa	CDR3nt
TRBJ2-3	TRBD2	-	TRBV10-1	CASSEGLVPDTQYF	TGCGCCAGCAGTGAGGGACTAGTTCCAGATACGCAGTATTTT
TRBJ1-3	-	few	TRBV19	CASSILGPGNTIYF	TGTGCCAGTAGTATATTGGGACCTGGAAACACCATATATTTT
TRBJ2-5	TRBD2	-	TRBV7-2	CASRYVAGGPETQYF	TGTGCCAGCAGATACGTAGCGGGAGGCCCGGAGACCCAGTACTTC
TRBJ2-7	-	-	TRBV7-3	CASSLASEQGYEQYF	TGTGCCAGCAGCTTAGCCTCGGAACAGGGCTACGAGCAGTACTTC
TRBJ1-4	TRBD1	once	TRBV30	CAWSEQTGVAPLFF	TGTGCCTGGAGTGAACAAACAGGGGTGGCGCCTCTGTTTTTT
TRBJ2-1	TRBD2	-	TRBV9	CASSVSGRSYNEQFF	TGTGCCAGCAGCGTAAGCGGGAGATCCTACAATGAGCAGTTCTTC
TRBJ2-1	-	-	TRBV28	CASSPGGPISEQFF	TGTGCCAGCAGCCCAGGTGGTCCGATTTCGGAGCAGTTCTTC
TRBJ2-7	TRBD2	-	TRBV27	CVSSDEASGLYEQYF	TGTGTCAGCAGCGACGAGGCTAGCGGGCTCTACGAGCAGTACTTC
TRBJ2-2	-	-	TRBV7-7	CASSLNRGQGELFF	TGTGCCAGCAGCTTGAATAGGGGCCAGGGGGAGCTGTTTTTT
TRBJ2-5	-	once	TRBV7-9	CASNTGGKPQETQYF	TGTGCCAGCAACACGGGCGGGAAGCCCCAAGAGACCCAGTACTTC
TRBJ2-6	TRBD2	-	TRBV7-8	CASSPGGGRITGANVLTF	TGTGCCAGCAGCCCCGGGGGGGGACGAATAACTGGGGCCAACGTCCTGACTTTC
TRBJ2-5	-	-	TRBV4-3	CASSQVLGGPPRETQYF	TGCGCCAGCAGCCAAGTCTTGGGCGGCCCCCCCCGAGAGACCCAGTACTTC
TRBJ2-7	-	-	TRBV20-1	CSADILYEQYF	TGCAGTGCGGACATTCTCTACGAGCAGTACTTC
TRBJ1-5	TRBD1	-	TRBV9	CASSVTGGGQPQHF	TGTGCCAGCAGCGTTACAGGGGGCGGTCAGCCCCAGCATTTT
TRBJ2-1	TRBD2	-	TRBV14	CASSRIRAGGGEQFF	TGTGCCAGCAGCCGGATCAGGGCGGGAGGTGGTGAGCAGTTCTTC
TRBJ1-5	-	-	TRBV7-2	CASSPDNLAPQHF	TGTGCCAGCAGCCCGGACAATCTAGCTCCCCAGCATTTT
TRBJ1-1	-	-	TRBV5-6	CASSRLKGDTEAFF	TGTGCCAGCAGCCGACTCAAAGGGGACACTGAAGCTTTCTTT
TRBJ2-6	-	-	TRBV27	CASRGFSGANVLTF	TGTGCCAGCAGGGGGTTTTCTGGGGCCAACGTCCTGACTTTC
TRBJ1-1	-	-	TRBV11-2	CASSLDGTEAFF	TGTGCCAGCAGCTTAGATGGCACTGAAGCTTTCTTT
TRBJ2-7	TRBD2	-	TRBV27	CASKGLAGTQVYEQYF	TGTGCCAGCAAGGGACTAGCGGGTACCCAGGTCTACGAGCAGTACTTC
TRBJ1-5	-	-	TRBV4-3	CASSPSWQGNQPQHF	TGCGCCAGCAGCCCCTCGTGGCAGGGCAATCAGCCCCAGCATTTT
TRBJ1-2	-	-	TRBV4-2	CASSQEAGADYGYTF	TGTGCCAGCAGCCAAGAAGCGGGGGCGGACTATGGCTACACCTTC
TRBJ1-4	-	-	TRBV30	CAWSSGGSNEKLFF	TGTGCCTGGAGTAGTGGGGGCTCTAATGAAAAACTGTTTTTT
TRBJ1-5	-	-	TRBV6-1	CASSEGGIQPQHF	TGTGCCAGCAGTGAAGGAGGGATACAGCCCCAGCATTTT
TRBJ1-3	-	-	TRBV5-1	CASSPFSRDTIYF	TGCGCCAGCAGCCCCTTTTCTAGGGACACCATATATTTT
TRBJ2-7	-	-	TRBV10-2	CASMAVGASYEQYF	TGCGCCAGCATGGCTGTGGGCGCCAGCTACGAGCAGTACTTC
TRBJ1-2	-	-	TRBV5-6	CASSYSIYGGYTF	TGTGCCAGCAGCTATTCGATCTACGGTGGCTACACCTTC
TRBJ2-5	-	-	TRBV4-3	CASSQGAMSQETQYF	TGCGCCAGCAGCCAAGGGGCCATGTCCCAAGAGACCCAGTACTTC
TRBJ2-1	TRBD2	-	TRBV7-2	CASSSGLAGGGVNEQFF	TGTGCCAGCAGCTCCGGACTAGCGGGAGGGGGCGTGAATGAGCAGTTCTTC
TRBJ2-5	-	-	TRBV5-6	CASSLGSREETQYF	TGTGCCAGCAGCTTGGGGTCTCGGGAAGAGACCCAGTACTTC
TRBJ2-7	TRBD2	-	TRBV4-2	CASSHDSTSGGYEQYF	TGTGCCAGCAGCCACGACTCGACTAGCGGGGGTTACGAGCAGTACTTC
TRBJ1-3	-	-	TRBV6-5	CASSYLRERGNTIYF	TGTGCCAGCAGTTACCTCAGGGAAAGGGGAAACACCATATATTTT
TRBJ2-7	TRBD2	-	TRBV28	CASSTTGSGGGYEQYF	TGTGCCAGCAGTACCACAGGGTCCGGGGGGGGATACGAGCAGTACTTC
TRBJ1-1	-	-	TRBV12-5	CASGLEGGEAFF	TGTGCTAGTGGTTTGGAAGGGGGTGAAGCTTTCTTT
TRBJ2-1	-	once	TRBV2	CASSEIGALNEQFF	TGTGCCAGCAGTGAAATCGGGGCTTTAAATGAGCAGTTCTTC
TRBJ2-1	-	few	TRBV5-4	CASSRSPTGNEQFF	TGTGCCAGCAGTCGATCCCCCACGGGCAATGAGCAGTTCTTC
TRBJ2-1	-	-	TRBV5-1	CASSLYGSGASAVF	TGCGCCAGCAGCTTGTATGGGTCCGGTGCTAGCGCAGTCTTC
TRBJ2-7	TRBD1	-	TRBV2	CASSDRGLDEQYF	TGTGCCAGCAGTGACAGGGGGCTTGACGAGCAGTACTTC
TRBJ2-3	TRBD1	-	TRBV6-4	CASSPGQGEADTQYF	TGTGCCAGCAGTCCGGGACAGGGTGAGGCAGATACGCAGTATTTT
TRBJ2-7	TRBD2	once	TRBV4-1	CASSRPMGGGSYEQYF	TGCGCCAGCAGCCGCCCTATGGGGGGGGGCTCCTACGAGCAGTACTTC
TRBJ1-2	-	-	TRBV7-8	CASSLDTGQYGYTF	TGTGCCAGCAGCTTAGATACAGGACAGTATGGCTACACCTTC
TRBJ2-1	-	-	TRBV7-9	CASSRSGSYNEQFF	TGTGCCAGCAGCCGCAGCGGCTCCTACAATGAGCAGTTCTTC
TRBJ1-1	TRBD1	-	TRBV19	CASKTGGIGVNTEAFF	TGTGCCAGTAAAACAGGGGGCATCGGGGTGAACACTGAAGCTTTCTTT
TRBJ2-5	TRBD2	-	TRBV11-2	CASSLGAGPGETQYF	TGTGCCAGCAGCTTAGGAGCGGGGCCCGGGGAGACCCAGTACTTC
TRBJ1-2	-	-	TRBV18	CASSQRDGYTF	TGTGCCAGCTCACAGCGGGATGGCTACACCTTC
TRBJ2-1	TRBD2	-	TRBV13	CASSRLGRGGSYNEQFF	TGTGCCAGCAGCCGTCTTGGTCGGGGGGGGTCCTACAATGAGCAGTTCTTC
TRBJ1-1	-	-	TRBV7-3	CASSPGSPMNTEAFF	TGTGCCAGCAGCCCGGGCAGTCCAATGAACACTGAAGCTTTCTTT
TRBJ2-1	TRBD2	-	TRBV30	CAWSTTSGFWGEQFF	TGTGCCTGGAGTACGACTAGCGGGTTTTGGGGTGAGCAGTTCTTC
TRBJ2-5	TRBD1	-	TRBV29-1	CSVALGGRDRYF	TGCAGCGTTGCGTTAGGGGGCCGGGATAGGTACTTC
TRBJ2-7	-	-	TRBV30	CAWTTSSYEQYF	TGTGCCTGGACTACCAGCTCCTACGAGCAGTACTTC
TRBJ2-2	-	-	TRBV5-4	CASSPRPQGNTGELFF	TGTGCCAGCAGCCCCCGGCCCCAGGGAAACACCGGGGAGCTGTTTTTT
TRBJ2-7	TRBD1	-	TRBV7-8	CASSLGPDRGEQYF	TGTGCCAGCAGCTTAGGTCCGGACAGGGGCGAGCAGTACTTC
TRBJ2-5	TRBD2	-	TRBV19	CASSTGTSGSETQYF	TGTGCCAGTAGTACGGGGACTAGCGGGTCGGAGACCCAGTACTTC
TRBJ1-5	-	-	TRBV11-2	CASSLEVNQPQHF	TGTGCCAGCAGCTTAGAGGTAAATCAGCCCCAGCATTTT
TRBJ1-3	-	-	TRBV7-2	CASSLAPRNSGNTIYF	TGTGCCAGCAGCTTAGCCCCGCGGAATTCTGGAAACACCATATATTTT